These 23 T cell receptor beta chains came from one sample sequenced in a study of blood T cell repertoires in COVID-19. Sequenced by immunoSEQ multiplex PCR; TCRdb stores in-frame clones only, minus some. Among 310,000 or so clones, about 84% were seen once, and the ten largest hold around 1.6%. Sequenced material: peripheral blood. The receptors stem from a woman aged 45-65 years with acute or convalescent COVID-19.

The chain has TRBV7-3 and TRBJ2-2; tentatively, D is TRBD1 (6 bases). CDR1 and CDR2 from the germline V gene are SGHTA and FQGTGA. The CDR3 has 13 residues. Deletions cut 5 bases from V and 4 bases from J, with 8 bases between. The CDR3 bases are TGTGCCAGCAGCCCCAGGGGCACCGGGGAGCTGTTTTTT. Translated: CASSPRGTGELFF.

J is TRBJ1-5 and V is TRBV28; no clear D gene. Germline loops: CDR1 MDHEN, CDR2 SYDVKM. This CDR3 comprises 16 residues. V lost 5 bases, J lost 4 bases, and 18 bases lay in between. The CDR3 nucleotides read TGTGCCAGCAGTAGCGCGGCCTTCGCTGTAAATCAGCCCCAGCATTTT. Amino acid sequence: CASSSAAFAVNQPQHF.

The CDR3 spells CSVEMRETQYF. The DNA of the CDR3 is TGCAGCGTCGAGATGAGGGAGACCCAGTACTTC. The chain has TRBV29-1 and TRBJ2-5; no definite D call. Trimming removed 6 bases from V and 5 bases from J, with 10 bases in between. The CDR3 length is 11 residues. The germline V gene has CDR1 SQVTM and CDR2 ANQGSEA. Based on the CDR3 plus reference TRBV29-1 and TRBJ2-5, the full variable domain is SAVISQKPSRDICQRGTSLTIQCQVDSQVTMMFWYRQQPGQSLTLIATANQGSEATYESGFVIDKFPISRPNLTFSTLTVSNMSPEDSSIYLCSVEMRETQYFGPGTRLLVL.

This sequence joins TRBV9 and TRBJ2-5, with 7 bases matching TRBD2. The junction had 7 bases not matched to a gene; V was cut back by 3 bases and J by 5 bases. The germline gives CDR1 SGDLS, CDR2 YYNGEE. The CDR3 is 14 amino acids. CDR3 DNA: TGTGCCAGCAGCGCCCAGACTAGCTCGGAGACCCAGTACTTC. Protein: CASSAQTSSETQYF.

The V call is TRBV6-5, the J call TRBJ1-3, with TRBD1 as a possible D gene (5 bases). The CDR3 spans 11 residues. Trimming removed 2 bases from V and 9 bases from J, with 5 bases in between. Germline V gives CDR1 MNHEY, CDR2 SVGAGI. The CDR3 reads CASSYQGTIYF. The CDR3 DNA is TGTGCCAGCAGTTACCAGGGCACCATATATTTT.

In DNA form, the CDR3 reads TGTGCCAGCAGTCGGACAGGGCTCAACAATGAGCAGTTCTTC. Translating gives CASSRTGLNNEQFF. The chain carries TRBV5-4 and TRBJ2-1; 8 bases fit TRBD1. V shed 5 bases and J 5 bases; nucleotides not matched to a gene: 6. Germline V gene data show CDR1 as SGHNT and CDR2 as YYREEE (reference sequence). The CDR3 length is 14 residues.

The genes are TRBV11-2 and TRBJ2-3; D is unclear. Trimming left V 5 bases short and J 3 bases short, with 9 bases between. This CDR3 has 13 amino acids. CDR1 and CDR2 from the germline V gene are SGHAT and FQNNGV. CDR3 amino acids: CASSPGTTDTQYF. For the CDR3, the DNA is TGTGCCAGCAGCCCAGGAACTACAGATACGCAGTATTTT.

This chain joins TRBV19 and TRBJ1-4; the D gene is possibly TRBD1 (5 bases). V was clipped by 6 bases and J by 2 bases, with 10 bases between them. CDR1 is LNHDA, CDR2 SQIVND, per germline (reference sequence). The CDR3 covers 14 residues. The CDR3 DNA sequence: TGTGCCAGTAGCGATGGGGGGACTAATGAAAAACTGTTTTTT. The encoded protein is CASSDGGTNEKLFF.

CDR3 loop: CASSESGQASQGIQYF. The CDR3, as DNA: TGTGCCAGCAGTGAATCGGGACAGGCTAGCCAGGGCATTCAGTACTTC. The chain is built from TRBV25-1 and TRBJ2-4; TRBD1 matches at 8 bases. Germline V lookup: CDR1 MGHDK, CDR2 SYGVNS. This CDR3 is built from 16 residues. Trimming took 1 base from V and 9 from J; bases not matched to a gene: 11.

The V call is TRBV9, the J call TRBJ2-2; D is unresolved. This CDR3 spans 13 amino acids. Looked up from germline, CDR1 is SGDLS and CDR2 is YYNGEE. V lost 4 bases, J lost 2 bases, and 6 bases lay in between. In nucleotides, the CDR3 is TGTGCCAGCAGCTCCAGAAACACCGGGGAGCTGTTTTTT. The encoded protein is CASSSRNTGELFF.

This clone was seen once. The chain has TRBV19 and TRBJ2-7, with TRBD1 matching 9 bases. Germline values: CDR1 LNHDA, CDR2 SQIVND (reference sequence). The J segment lost 2 bases and the V segment lost 1 base, leaving 3 bases of the junction unmatched. This CDR3 spans 15 amino acids. This chain's CDR3 is CASSIADRGTYEQYF. In nucleotides, the CDR3 is TGTGCCAGTAGTATAGCCGACAGGGGGACCTACGAGCAGTACTTC.

The table lists this clone with a count of one. The chain links TRBV11-2 to TRBJ2-1; weak D call: TRBD2 (6 bases). This CDR3 spans 16 amino acids. V dropped 5 bases and J dropped 9 bases, with 23 bases sitting between them. CDR1 SGHAT and CDR2 FQNNGV come from the germline V gene. The CDR3: CASSKDLAPPPTEQFF. CDR3 DNA sequence: TGTGCCAGCAGCAAAGACCTAGCGCCACCACCCACTGAGCAGTTCTTC.

The chain is built from TRBV28 and TRBJ1-5; D is uncertain. The CDR3 contains 14 residues. V was shortened by 2 bases and J by 3 bases, with 8 bases between the two germline ends. Germline V gene lookup returns CDR1 MDHEN and CDR2 SYDVKM. CDR3 protein: CASSLAGSNQPQHF. The CDR3 DNA sequence: TGTGCCAGCAGTTTAGCAGGATCCAATCAGCCCCAGCATTTT.

The chain combines TRBV29-1 with TRBJ1-4; TRBD1 matches at 10 bases. The germline V gene has CDR1 SQVTM and CDR2 ANQGSEA. CDR3 length: 19 amino acids. V lost 1 base and J lost 0; bases outside the gene matches: 11. Written as DNA, the CDR3 is TGCAGCGTTGAAGGTTATAAGCCGGGACAGGGGTCAACTAATGAAAAACTGTTTTTT. This encodes CSVEGYKPGQGSTNEKLFF.

This chain connects TRBV5-4 to TRBJ2-1; D perhaps matches TRBD2 (6 bases). V lost 3 bases to trimming and J lost 8 bases, with 15 bases between them. Germline assignment: CDR1 SGHNT and CDR2 YYREEE (reference sequence). CDR3 length equals 14 residues. CDR3 in amino acids: CASSSQGTGDEQFF. The CDR3 coding sequence is TGTGCCAGCAGCTCCCAGGGTACGGGGGATGAGCAGTTCTTC.

The chain uses TRBV3-1 (or the pseudogene TRBV3-2) and TRBJ2-2, with TRBD1 matching over 8 bases. The J segment lost 5 bases and the V segment lost 5 bases, leaving 4 bases of the junction unmatched. The germline CDR1 and CDR2 sequences are LGHDT and YNNKEL (reference sequence). The CDR3 extends over 14 amino acids. CDR3 amino acids: CASSGQGGTGELFF. Here the CDR3 DNA reads TGTGCCAGCAGCGGACAGGGTGGTACCGGGGAGCTGTTTTTT.

This clone was detected once. The J gene is TRBJ2-3, the V gene TRBV4-1; the match to TRBD2 covers 12 bases. This CDR3 spans 18 amino acids. The V gene end was trimmed by 2 bases and the J gene end by 0 bases; junction bases not matched to a gene: 6. CDR1 and CDR2 (germline): MGHRA, YSYEKL. For the CDR3, the DNA is TGCGCCAGCAGCCAACTAGCGGGAGGGCCGCCAAGCACAGATACGCAGTATTTT. Its protein product is CASSQLAGGPPSTDTQYF.

This clone was picked up a small number of times. The rearrangement links TRBV6-5 to TRBJ2-6, with D unresolved. The CDR3 length is 14 residues. Germline CDR1 and CDR2: MNHEY and SVGAGI. V lost 7 bases to trimming and J lost 0 bases, with 7 bases between them. The CDR3 reads CASTESSGANVLTF. For the CDR3, the DNA is TGTGCCAGCACCGAGAGCTCTGGGGCCAACGTCCTGACTTTC.

The J gene is TRBJ2-1, the V gene TRBV5-4; a weak D match, TRBD2 (5 bases). This CDR3 has 16 residues. Germline V gives CDR1 SGHNT, CDR2 YYREEE (reference sequence). V dropped 4 bases and J dropped 1 base, with 15 bases sitting between them. CDR3 in DNA: TGTGCCAGCAGCAACCCCAGCGGAACATCCTACAATGAGCAGTTCTTC. This sequence encodes CASSNPSGTSYNEQFF.

The chain combines TRBV27 with TRBJ2-7; 7 positions agree with TRBD1. Germline assignment: CDR1 MNHEY and CDR2 SMNVEV (reference sequence). The CDR3 has 14 residues. J lost 2 bases, V lost 4 bases, and 5 bases had no gene match. The CDR3 protein is CASSSRTGAYEQYF. The DNA for the CDR3 is TGTGCCAGCAGTTCCCGGACAGGAGCCTACGAGCAGTACTTC.

This chain connects TRBV7-9 to TRBJ2-7; possible D gene TRBD2, 6 bases. The germline CDR1 and CDR2 sequences are SEHNR and FQNEAQ (reference sequence). The CDR3 runs 12 residues. V shed 5 bases and J shed 5 bases, with 10 bases lying between them. CDR3: CASSPGGNEQYF. In nucleotides, the CDR3 is TGTGCCAGCAGCCCCGGGGGAAACGAGCAGTACTTC.

This CDR3 is CASSQGQGDGYTF. CDR3 bases: TGCGCCAGCAGCCAGGGACAGGGAGATGGCTACACCTTC. The V and J genes are TRBV5-1 and TRBJ1-2, with 9 bases identical to TRBD1. After removal of 4 bases from V and 6 bases from J, the junction contained 4 bases not matched to a gene. The CDR3 length is 13 residues. CDR1 is SGHRS and CDR2 is YFSETQ in the germline V gene. The full variable domain, with the rest looked up from reference TRBV5-1 and TRBJ1-2, is KAGVTQTPRYLIKTRGQQVTLSCSPISGHRSVSWYQQTPGQGLQFLFEYFSETQRNKGNFPGRFSGRQFSNSRSEMNVSTLELGDSALYLCASSQGQGDGYTFGSGTRLTVV.

V gene TRBV6-5 combines with J gene TRBJ1-2, with D maybe TRBD1 (5 bases). Germline V gene sequence: CDR1 MNHEY, CDR2 SVGAGI. This CDR3 has 13 residues. Trimming took off 9 bases at V and 8 bases at J, with 19 bases between the two ends. CDR3 sequence: CASDQGRGFGYTF. DNA for the CDR3: TGTGCCAGTGACCAGGGAAGGGGTTTCGGCTACACCTTC.